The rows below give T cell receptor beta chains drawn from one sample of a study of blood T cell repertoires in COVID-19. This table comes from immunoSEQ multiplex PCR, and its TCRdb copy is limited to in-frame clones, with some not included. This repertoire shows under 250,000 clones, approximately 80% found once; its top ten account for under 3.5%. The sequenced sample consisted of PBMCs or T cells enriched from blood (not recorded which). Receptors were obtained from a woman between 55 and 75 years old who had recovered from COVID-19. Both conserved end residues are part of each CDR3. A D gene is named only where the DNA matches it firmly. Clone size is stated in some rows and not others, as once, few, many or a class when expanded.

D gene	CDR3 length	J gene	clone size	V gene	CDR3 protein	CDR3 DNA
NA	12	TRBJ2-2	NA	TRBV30	CAWSVGVGELFF	TGTGCCTGGAGTGTAGGGGTGGGGGAGCTGTTTTTT
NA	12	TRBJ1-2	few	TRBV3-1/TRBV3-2	CASSIQQYGYTF	TGTGCCAGCAGCATTCAACAGTATGGCTACACCTTC
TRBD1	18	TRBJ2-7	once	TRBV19	CASSMSFVGTGDPYEQYF	TGTGCCAGTAGTATGAGTTTTGTCGGGACAGGGGATCCCTACGAGCAGTACTTC
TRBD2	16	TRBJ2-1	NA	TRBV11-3	CASSPGLAGAYNEQFF	TGTGCCAGCAGCCCCGGACTAGCGGGAGCCTACAATGAGCAGTTCTTC
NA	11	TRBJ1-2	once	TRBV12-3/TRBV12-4	CASRKGFGYTF	TGTGCCAGCAGGAAGGGGTTCGGGTACACCTTC
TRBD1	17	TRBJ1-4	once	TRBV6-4	CASSGVGQGQVNEKLFF	TGTGCCAGCAGTGGGGTGGGACAGGGGCAGGTTAATGAAAAACTGTTTTTT
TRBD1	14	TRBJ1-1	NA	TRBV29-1	CSVAGGGIGTEAFF	TGCAGCGTCGCAGGGGGCGGGATAGGGACTGAAGCTTTCTTT
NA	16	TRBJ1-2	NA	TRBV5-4	CASSAIQGWANYGYTF	TGTGCCAGCAGCGCTATACAGGGCTGGGCCAACTATGGCTACACCTTC
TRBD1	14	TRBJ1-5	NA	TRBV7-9	CASSPSDRAQPQHF	TGTGCCAGCAGCCCCTCGGACAGGGCTCAGCCCCAGCATTTT
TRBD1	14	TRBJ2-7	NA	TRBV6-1	CASSERDRNNEQYF	TGTGCCAGCAGTGAACGGGACAGGAACAACGAGCAGTACTTC
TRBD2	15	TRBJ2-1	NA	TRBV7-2	CASSLGGGPYNEQFF	TGTGCCAGCAGCTTAGGGGGGGGTCCCTACAATGAGCAGTTCTTC
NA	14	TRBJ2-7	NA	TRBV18	CASSPQEGAYEQYF	TGTGCCAGCTCACCACAAGAGGGGGCCTACGAGCAGTACTTC
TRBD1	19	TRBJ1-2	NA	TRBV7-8	CASSLGRGQAFLGDYGYTF	TGTGCCAGCAGCTTAGGTCGGGGACAGGCTTTTTTGGGGGATTATGGCTACACCTTC
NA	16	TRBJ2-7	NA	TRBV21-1	CASSKEPGDRSYEQYF	TGTGCCAGCAGCAAAGAACCGGGGGACAGATCCTACGAGCAGTACTTC
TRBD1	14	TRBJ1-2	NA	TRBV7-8	CASSLGPGTDGYTF	TGTGCCAGCAGCTTAGGCCCCGGGACAGATGGCTACACCTTC
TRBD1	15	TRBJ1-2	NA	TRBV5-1	CASSLIGDRIEGYTF	TGCGCCAGCAGCTTAATCGGGGACAGGATTGAGGGCTACACCTTC
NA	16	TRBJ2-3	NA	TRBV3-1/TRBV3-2	CASSKDWRVRTDTQYF	TGTGCCAGCAGCAAGGACTGGCGGGTTCGCACAGATACGCAGTATTTT
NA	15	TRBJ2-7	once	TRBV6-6	CASSYLGVDGSTQYF	TGTGCCAGCAGTTACCTCGGGGTCGACGGGAGCACCCAGTACTTC
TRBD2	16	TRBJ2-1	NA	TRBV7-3	CASSQIGGGLYNEQFF	TGTGCCAGCAGCCAAATAGGCGGGGGGCTATACAATGAGCAGTTCTTC
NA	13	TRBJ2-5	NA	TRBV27	CASSRLVKETQYF	TGTGCCAGCAGTAGACTCGTCAAAGAGACCCAGTACTTC
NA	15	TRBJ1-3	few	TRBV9	CASSPIAGSGNTIYF	TGTGCCAGCAGCCCAATCGCCGGCTCTGGAAACACCATATATTTT
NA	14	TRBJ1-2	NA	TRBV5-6	CASLVFRGGESYTF	TGTGCCAGCCTTGTGTTCAGGGGAGGGGAGAGCTACACCTTC
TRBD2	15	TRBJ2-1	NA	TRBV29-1	CSVELLAGGRYEQFF	TGCAGCGTTGAATTGTTGGCGGGAGGGAGGTATGAGCAGTTCTTC
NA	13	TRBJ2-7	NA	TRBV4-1	CASSTAQTYEQYF	TGCGCCAGCAGTACGGCACAGACCTACGAGCAGTACTTC
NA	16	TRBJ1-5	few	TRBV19	CASSISTSGSNQPQHF	TGTGCCAGTAGTATATCTACCTCCGGGAGCAATCAGCCCCAGCATTTT
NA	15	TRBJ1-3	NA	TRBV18	CASSPSAGSGNTIYF	TGTGCCAGCTCACCAAGCGCCGGCTCTGGAAACACCATATATTTT
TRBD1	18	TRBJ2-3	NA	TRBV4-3	CASSRQTGTGGVADTQYF	TGCGCCAGCAGCAGACAAACTGGGACAGGGGGAGTTGCAGATACGCAGTATTTT
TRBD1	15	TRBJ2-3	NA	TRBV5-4	CASSFGTGGTDTQYF	TGTGCCAGCAGCTTCGGGACAGGGGGAACAGATACGCAGTATTTT
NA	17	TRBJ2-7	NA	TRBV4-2	CASSHEGAGHLPYEQYF	TGTGCCAGCAGCCACGAGGGGGCGGGACATCTTCCTTACGAGCAGTACTTC
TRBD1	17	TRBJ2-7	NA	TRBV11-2	CASSPRAGTDHPYEQYF	TGTGCCAGCAGTCCAAGGGCTGGGACAGACCATCCCTACGAGCAGTACTTC
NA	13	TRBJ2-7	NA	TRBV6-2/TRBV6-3	CASSPHRIHEQYF	TGTGCCAGCAGTCCCCACAGGATCCACGAGCAGTACTTC
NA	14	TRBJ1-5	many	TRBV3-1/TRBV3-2	CASSLQGRDQPQHF	TGTGCCAGCAGCCTACAGGGACGGGACCAGCCCCAGCATTTT
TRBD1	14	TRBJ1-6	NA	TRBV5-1	CASSLGQGSSPLHF	TGCGCCAGCAGCTTGGGACAGGGTAGCTCACCCCTCCACTTT
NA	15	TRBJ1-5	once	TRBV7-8	CASSLGVIADQPQHF	TGTGCCAGCAGTCTAGGGGTTATAGCCGATCAGCCCCAGCATTTT
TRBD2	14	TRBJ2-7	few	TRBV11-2	CASSLGSGTYEQYF	TGTGCCAGCAGCCTGGGGAGCGGGACCTACGAGCAGTACTTC
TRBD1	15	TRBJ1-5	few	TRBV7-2	CASSDHRGENQPQHF	TGTGCCAGCAGCGACCACAGGGGCGAAAATCAGCCCCAGCATTTT
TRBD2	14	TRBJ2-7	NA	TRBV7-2	CASSLEAGGREQYF	TGTGCCAGCAGCTTAGAGGCGGGAGGGCGCGAGCAGTACTTC
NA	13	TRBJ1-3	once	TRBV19	CASSAATSGTIYF	TGTGCCAGTAGTGCGGCCACCTCGGGCACCATATATTTT
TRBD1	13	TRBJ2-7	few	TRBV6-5	CASMWDRGQKQYF	TGTGCCAGCATGTGGGACAGGGGGCAGAAGCAGTACTTC
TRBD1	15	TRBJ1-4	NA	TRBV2	CASTLGGTGSEKLFF	TGTGCCAGCACCCTAGGGGGGACAGGCAGCGAAAAACTGTTTTTT
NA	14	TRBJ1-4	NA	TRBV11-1	CASSLSRANEKLFF	TGTGCCAGCAGCTTGAGCAGGGCGAATGAAAAACTGTTTTTT